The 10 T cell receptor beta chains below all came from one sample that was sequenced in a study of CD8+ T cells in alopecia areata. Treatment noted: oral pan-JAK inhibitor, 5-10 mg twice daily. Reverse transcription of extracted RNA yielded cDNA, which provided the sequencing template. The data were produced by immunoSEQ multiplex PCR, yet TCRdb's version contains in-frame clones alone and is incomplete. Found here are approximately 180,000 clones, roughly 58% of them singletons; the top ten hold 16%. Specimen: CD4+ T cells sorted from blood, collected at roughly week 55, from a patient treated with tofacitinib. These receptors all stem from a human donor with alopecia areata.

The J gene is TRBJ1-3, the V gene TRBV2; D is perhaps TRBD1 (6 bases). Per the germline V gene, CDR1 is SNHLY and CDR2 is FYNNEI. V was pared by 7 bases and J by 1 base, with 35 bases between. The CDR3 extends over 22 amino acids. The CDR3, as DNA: TGTGCCAGCATGATAGGTGGGAAAAAAAAGACCCACAGGGTAAGGTCTGGAAACACCATATATTTT. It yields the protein CASMIGGKKKTHRVRSGNTIYF.

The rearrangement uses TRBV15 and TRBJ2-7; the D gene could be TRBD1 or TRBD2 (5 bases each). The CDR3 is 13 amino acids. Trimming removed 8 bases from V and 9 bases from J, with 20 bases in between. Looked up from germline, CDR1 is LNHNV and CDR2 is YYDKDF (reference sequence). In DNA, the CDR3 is TGTGCCACCGCTCCGGGACCCACCGGCGGGCAGTACTTC. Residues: CATAPGPTGGQYF.

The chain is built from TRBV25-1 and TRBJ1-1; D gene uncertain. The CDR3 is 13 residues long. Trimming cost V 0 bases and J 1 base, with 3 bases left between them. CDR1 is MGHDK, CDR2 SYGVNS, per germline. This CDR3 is CASSEYRNTEAFF. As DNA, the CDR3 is TGTGCCAGCAGTGAATACAGGAACACTGAAGCTTTCTTT.

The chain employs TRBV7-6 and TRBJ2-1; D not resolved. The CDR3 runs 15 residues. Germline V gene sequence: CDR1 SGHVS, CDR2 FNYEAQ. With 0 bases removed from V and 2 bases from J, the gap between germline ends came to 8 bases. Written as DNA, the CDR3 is TGTGCCAGCAGCTTAGCCGTTGGGGCCTACAATGAGCAGTTCTTC. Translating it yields CASSLAVGAYNEQFF. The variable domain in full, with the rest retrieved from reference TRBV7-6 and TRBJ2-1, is GAGVSQSPRYKVTKRGQDVALRCDPISGHVSLYWYRQALGQGPEFLTYFNYEAQQDKSGLPNDRFSAERPEGSISTLTIQRTEQRDSAMYRCASSLAVGAYNEQFFGPGTRLTVL.

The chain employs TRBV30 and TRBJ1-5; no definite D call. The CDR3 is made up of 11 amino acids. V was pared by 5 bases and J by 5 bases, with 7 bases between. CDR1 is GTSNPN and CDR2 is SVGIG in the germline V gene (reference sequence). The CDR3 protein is CAWGRDQPQHF. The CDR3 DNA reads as TGTGCCTGGGGCCGGGATCAGCCCCAGCATTTT. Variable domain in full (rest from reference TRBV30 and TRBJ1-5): SQTIHQWPATLVQPVGSPLSLECTVEGTSNPNLYWYRQAAGRGLQLLFYSVGIGQISSEVPQNLSASRPQDRQFILSSKKLLLSDSGFYLCAWGRDQPQHFGDGTRLSIL.

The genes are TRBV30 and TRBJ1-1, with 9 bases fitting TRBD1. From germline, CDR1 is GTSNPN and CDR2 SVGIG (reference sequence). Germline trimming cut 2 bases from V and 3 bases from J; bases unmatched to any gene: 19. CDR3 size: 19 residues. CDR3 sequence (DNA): TGTGCCTGGAGTCCACGCACAGGGGGCGTTGGGACGAGGGACACTGAAGCTTTCTTT. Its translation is CAWSPRTGGVGTRDTEAFF.

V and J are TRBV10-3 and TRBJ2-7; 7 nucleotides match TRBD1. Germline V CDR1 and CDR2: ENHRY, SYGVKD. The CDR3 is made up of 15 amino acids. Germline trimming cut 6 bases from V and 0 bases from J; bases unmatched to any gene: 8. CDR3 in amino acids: CAIRETGSSSYEQYF. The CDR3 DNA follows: TGTGCCATCAGAGAGACAGGGTCGAGCTCCTACGAGCAGTACTTC.

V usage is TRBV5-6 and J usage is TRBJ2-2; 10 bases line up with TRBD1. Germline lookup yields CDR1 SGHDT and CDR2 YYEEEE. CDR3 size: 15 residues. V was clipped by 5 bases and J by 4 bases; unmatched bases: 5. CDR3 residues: CASRDRGPSTGELFF. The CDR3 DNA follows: TGTGCCAGCAGAGACAGGGGGCCCAGCACCGGGGAGCTGTTTTTT.

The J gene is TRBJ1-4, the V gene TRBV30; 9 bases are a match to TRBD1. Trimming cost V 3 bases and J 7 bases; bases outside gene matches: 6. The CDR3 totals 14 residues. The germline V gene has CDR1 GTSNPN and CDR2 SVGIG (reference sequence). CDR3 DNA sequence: TGTGCCTGGAGCACGGGACAGGGAGGTGAAAAACTGTTTTTT. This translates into CAWSTGQGGEKLFF.

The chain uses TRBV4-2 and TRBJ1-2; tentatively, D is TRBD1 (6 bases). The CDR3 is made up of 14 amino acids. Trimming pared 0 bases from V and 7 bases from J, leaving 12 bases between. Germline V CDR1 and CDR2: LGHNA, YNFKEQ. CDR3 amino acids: CASSQEQGPGGYTF. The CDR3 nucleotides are TGTGCCAGCAGCCAAGAGCAGGGGCCGGGTGGCTACACCTTC.